This TCR beta chain was obtained from a study of blood T cells in healthy people across ages (dated by TCRdb to between 2014 and 2017). At the level of the whole study: In model experiments, template switching captured roughly one uniquely barcoded TCR beta cDNA molecule for every two T cells. To track age-related changes in TCR beta repertoire diversity, the study relied on deep sequencing normalized with unique cDNA molecular identifiers. The donors were split into four age groups: young (average around 17 years), middle-aged (over 35), aged (more than 55) and long-lived (about 82). To avoid experimental bias, donors of different ages were spread randomly across the sequencing lanes. Using the same blood draw, the study looked at two additional independent replicas of 1 million unique cDNA reads for two donors, one aged 18 to 29 and the other aged 80 or older.

The CDR3 holds 15 amino acids from the cysteine to the phenylalanine. Only the CDR3 region is kept as DNA, spanning 45 bases read in frame from base 1. Deletion took 2 bases off V and 5 bases off J, with a span of 15 bases between the germline ends. Sequences MNHNY (CDR1) and SVGAGI (CDR2) are obtained from the germline V gene (reference sequence). In this sample, this clonotype turned up a few times. Its antigen is still unknown. No much larger clonotype is one base removed from it; base qualities were not supplied. The library was generated by 5' RACE. TCRdb records Illumina HiSeq 2500 as the sequencer. A second 7 to 11 cycle PCR used a sample-barcoded 5' primer and a J-beta primer mix. A template-switch 5' adaptor carrying 12 random nucleotides introduced a unique molecular identifier onto each TCR beta cDNA molecule. Each sample yielded at least 3 million CDR3-containing paired-end reads. First-strand cDNA was synthesized from all RNA with the Mint cDNA synthesis kit, primed by a TRBC-specific oligonucleotide. All cDNA was treated with uracil-DNA glycosylase and then went through a first 18-cycle PCR with the universal primers M1SS and BC2_uni_R. The source study handled its data this way. Normalization of each sample was performed by random selection of 1 million high-quality reads, each carrying a distinct molecular identifier. Instead of being binned into consensus sequences, reads that shared molecular identifiers were thrown out. MiTCR, set to a Q25 quality threshold and the strictest error-elimination algorithm, was used for CDR3 identification, clonotype clustering and error correction. A nonparametric unseen species model with Euler transformation was used to estimate lower-bound total TCR beta diversity. TCRdb applied fastp at Q25 and MiXCR to the public reads, then kept only in-frame beta chains. Under each unique CDR3 protein, matching rows form one entry showing the most common genes and DNA. These V and J calls derive from TCRdb rather than the authors' analysis. This sample gives almost 800,000 distinct CDR3 sequences in total; 58% of them show up just once. The ten most abundant clones make up 22% of the sample.

Overall study results and their limits: There was a strong correlation between observed TCR beta diversity and the percentage of naive T cells measured by flow cytometry. Because the CMV infection status of the donors was unknown, age-related changes in expanded clonotypes may potentially have been confounded. Compared with the aged group, the long-lived group had more naive CD4+ T cells, fewer expanded clones and increased TCR diversity, suggesting age selection. Because profiling used bulk unsorted PBMCs, naive and antigen-experienced compartments could not be compared conclusively. Estimates of total diversity based on one million sequenced T cells were regarded as lower bounds and as underestimates. Observed TCR beta diversity per million T cells fell roughly linearly with age, and a significant reduction was already apparent by age around 39.

Donors were a few dozen systemically healthy Caucasian individuals from Russia aged roughly 6 to 95 years. Each donor gave approximately 9.3 milliliters of peripheral blood, collected into EDTA-treated Vacutainer tubes. Ficoll-Paque density-gradient centrifugation was used to isolate PBMCs, with at least 7 million per sample. Total RNA, at least 6 micrograms per sample, was extracted from PBMCs with Trizol reagent. Naive CD45RAhigh/CD27high T cell percentages were measured by flow cytometry on a PBMC aliquot from every donor. Sequenced input: blood. Recombination joined TRBV6-6 with TRBJ2-5, with the D gene too uncertain to name. The sequence was obtained from a man aged 25 to 40 in good health. The DNA sequence is as follows: TGTGCCAGCAGTTACCTGAAGGCCCCGGCGGAGACCCAGTACTTC. Translated, this gives CASSYLKAPAETQYF.